This TCR beta chain comes out of a study of T cells in Graves' hyperthyroidism and ophthalmopathy. Findings and limits, study-wide: Most thyroid-expanded clonotypes above 0.001 were also found in blood.

This clonotype was seen a handful of times. Its antigen is still unknown. Participants, patients aged 18 to 65, had newly diagnosed hyperthyroidism with a duration under 2 months. Lactation, pregnancy, other autoimmune disease or uncontrolled infection excluded patients. V trimming: 2 bases; J trimming: 5 bases; junction bases outside the gene matches: 15. Germline lookup yields CDR1 MNHNY and CDR2 SVGAGI (reference sequence). This CDR3 spans 17 amino acids. Template material for amplifying TCR beta CDR3 regions consisted of RNA transcripts. A set of HTBI primers served as the primers for a first-round RT-PCR of the TCR CDR3. Each CDR3 protein is one row after TCRdb ran MiXCR on the multiplex PCR reads. The table shows 600,000 to 900,000 distinct CDR3 sequences, with over 15% occurring only once.

The chain has TRBV6-6 and TRBJ2-7; 7 bases align to TRBD2. Sample: blood. This clonotype was sampled from a man between 18 and 35 years old with Graves' hyperthyroidism. The CDR3 here is CASSYRWVREGRDEQYF. The CDR3 DNA sequence: TGTGCCAGCAGTTACCGTTGGGTGAGGGAGGGCCGGGACGAGCAGTACTTC.